This TCR beta chain came from a study of cytomegalovirus exposure and HLA in healthy donors. Notes on this clone: Its target is not known.

All the people who gave samples were healthy bone marrow donors. Per germline, CDR1 ENHRY and CDR2 SYGVKD. The junction had 8 bases not matched to a gene; V was cut back by 4 bases and J by 6 bases. The CDR3 loop spans 14 amino acids. PCR primers comprised 60 Vbeta and 13 Jbeta primers. Here immunoSEQ multiplex PCR was the method, and the copy in TCRdb shows in-frame clones only, minus some. The sample has about 160,000 clones; roughly 80% are singletons. The study's findings and limits: Listed as cytomegalovirus-associated were 150 to 200 TCR beta chains. Accurate prediction of HLA-A and HLA-B alleles (for most subjects) was reportedly achieved from TCR beta sequences. For most TCR sequences rarity was the rule, although some public TCRs occurred in many donors.

The TCR sequence derives from a male donor in good health and CMV-seropositive. Source material: PBMCs. This chain joins TRBV10-3 and TRBJ1-1; 7 nucleotides match TRBD1. CDR3 nucleotides: TGTGCCATCAGTGTCGGGACAGAGACCCCTGAAGCTTTCTTT. This translates into CAISVGTETPEAFF.